This T cell receptor (beta chain) originates from a study of vaccination effects on CD4 cells after COVID-19 (dated 2022 in TCRdb). With regard to the full study: In the ViraFEST assay, PBMC were stimulated with viral peptide pools, and TCR sequencing was then used to find antigen-specific CD4+ T cell clonotypes based on their expansion. Two doses of either the BNT162b2 or the mRNA-1273 mRNA SARS-CoV-2 vaccine were administered to participants. About 2.1 million PBMC per well were cultured in IMDM with about 5.1% human AB serum, around 10 IU/ml IL-2 and gentamicin, plus 10 ug/ml peptides. In both COVID-19 convalescent patients and infection-naive vaccine recipients, the study compared SARS-CoV-2 spike-specific CD4+ TCR repertoires from before mRNA vaccination with those from after it. The full study included some 10 COVID-19 convalescent patients and several SARS-CoV-2-naive healthy vaccine recipients. Cultures from other donors in the study were sequenced with the Oncomine TCR Beta short-read assay on an Illumina iSeq 100.

V and J are trimmed by 6 bases and 3 bases, and the gene matches miss 12 bases of the junction. From a lookup of the germline V gene (reference sequence), CDR1 and CDR2 are LNHDA and SQIVND. The CDR3 has 17 amino acids, counting the end cysteine and phenylalanine. Just the 51-base CDR3 DNA is kept, in frame starting at base 1. For this clone: Its target antigen remains unknown. No much larger clonotype is one base removed from it; base qualities were not supplied.

After less than 13 days of culture, CD4+ T cells were isolated with the EasySep CD4+ T cell isolation kit. The absence of prior SARS-CoV-2 infection in healthy vaccine recipients was confirmed by negative nucleocapsid antibodies before and after vaccination. On days 3 and 7, half of the culture medium was replaced with fresh IL-2-containing medium. Each peptide stimulation condition was cultured in triplicate wells unless otherwise noted. Using Ficoll-Paque Plus gradient centrifugation, PBMC were separated from whole blood and then either used fresh or cryopreserved at -140C. The QIAamp micro DNA kit was used to extract genomic DNA from the cultured CD4+ T cells. The method was the immunoSEQ multiplex PCR assay. TCR beta CDR3 sequencing was performed on DNA from the cultured, isolated CD4+ T cells. Processing in the source paper ran as follows. The analysis removed non-productive TCR sequences, trimmed reads to the CDR3 region, and retained only CDR3s that were 7 or more amino acids long. Antigen-specific clonotypes were identified with the MANAFEST web app by comparing expansion in peptide wells against reference cultures. For clones to be considered positive, expansion at FDR<0.05 versus reference and all other wells, an odds ratio above 5, and a frequency above 0.1% in two replicate wells were required. A clonotype was called cross-reactive if it was significantly expanded both in SARS-CoV-2 spike wells and in at least one common cold coronavirus spike condition. CDR3 similarity was assessed by Levenshtein distance with the stringdist R package, and unrooted trees were built with ape in R 3.6.1. Drawn from immuneACCESS, this table holds only the in-frame rearrangements with V and J called that TCRdb kept. Clones are partly lost; checked studies trace under half to an unresolved V gene and leave the rest unexplained. V and J calls and clone size are copied from that table; D and trimming were computed from the DNA. The sample has 45,000 to 60,000 clones on record, around 80% of them singletons. The biggest ten clones account for under 3.5% of the sample.

Overall study results and their limits: Limitations of the study were the small number of convalescent patients and the absence of early post-infection timepoints. Both infection-induced and vaccine-induced clones contracted markedly at late post-vaccination timepoints, which is consistent with waning T cell responses. Among healthy vaccine recipients, nearly all vaccine-induced clones were SARS-CoV-2 mono-reactive, and only 1 of 255 was cross-reactive with common cold coronaviruses.

This receptor was obtained from a human donor who received a COVID-19 vaccine. Source: CD4+ T cells from PBMCs cultured without peptide, taken before COVID-19 vaccination. The rearrangement joined TRBV19 to TRBJ2-1; 9 bases in between match TRBD2. This receptor carries the CDR3 CASRGLAGVAGYNEQFF. The nucleotide sequence reads as follows: TGTGCCAGTAGAGGTTTAGCGGGGGTCGCCGGCTACAATGAGCAGTTCTTC.